The sequence of this T cell receptor (beta chain) was determined in a study of T cells in Graves' hyperthyroidism and ophthalmopathy. As for the study in general: Peripheral blood was collected at initial diagnosis, before any treatment. Notes on the study in general: Blood also held most thyroid clonotypes expanded beyond 0.001.

Amplification of TCR beta CDR3 regions used RNA as the template. With the HTBI primer set, the TCR CDR3 went through a first round of RT-PCR. TCRdb re-called the multiplex PCR reads through MiXCR, storing one row per CDR3 protein. This repertoire shows roughly 380,000 distinct CDR3 sequences, roughly an eighth found once; its top ten account for 4% to 6.5%. Absent ophthalmopathy progression within 18 months defined stable Graves' hyperthyroidism. Germline CDR1 and CDR2: MNHEY and SVGEGT. The CDR3 contains 13 residues. V trimming: 4 bases; J trimming: 10 bases; junction bases outside the gene matches: 7. A single count supports this clonotype. The antigen is not known. A single base separates this from a much larger clone, so it may be a read error.

The receptor was isolated from a woman aged 18-29 years with Graves' hyperthyroidism. The chain recombines TRBV6-2 or TRBV6-3 with TRBJ2-1; the match to TRBD1 covers 7 bases. The sample comprised blood. This chain's CDR3 is CASSSLPGGEQFF. CDR3 sequence (DNA): TGTGCCAGCAGTTCCCTCCCAGGGGGAGAGCAGTTCTTC.